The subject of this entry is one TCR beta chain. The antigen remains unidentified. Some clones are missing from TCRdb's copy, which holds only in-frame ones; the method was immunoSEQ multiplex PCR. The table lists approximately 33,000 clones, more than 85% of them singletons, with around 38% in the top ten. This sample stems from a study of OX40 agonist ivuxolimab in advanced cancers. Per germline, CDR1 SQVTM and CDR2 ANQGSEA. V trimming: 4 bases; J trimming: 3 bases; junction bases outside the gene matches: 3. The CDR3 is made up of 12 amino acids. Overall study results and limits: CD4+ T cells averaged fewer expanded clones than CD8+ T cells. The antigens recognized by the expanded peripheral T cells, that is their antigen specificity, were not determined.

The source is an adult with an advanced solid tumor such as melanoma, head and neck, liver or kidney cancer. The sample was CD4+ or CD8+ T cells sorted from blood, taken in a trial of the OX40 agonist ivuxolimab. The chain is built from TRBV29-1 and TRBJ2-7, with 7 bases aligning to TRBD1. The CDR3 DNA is TGCAGCGTTGGGGACAGTGGCTACGAGCAGTACTTC. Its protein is CSVGDSGYEQYF.